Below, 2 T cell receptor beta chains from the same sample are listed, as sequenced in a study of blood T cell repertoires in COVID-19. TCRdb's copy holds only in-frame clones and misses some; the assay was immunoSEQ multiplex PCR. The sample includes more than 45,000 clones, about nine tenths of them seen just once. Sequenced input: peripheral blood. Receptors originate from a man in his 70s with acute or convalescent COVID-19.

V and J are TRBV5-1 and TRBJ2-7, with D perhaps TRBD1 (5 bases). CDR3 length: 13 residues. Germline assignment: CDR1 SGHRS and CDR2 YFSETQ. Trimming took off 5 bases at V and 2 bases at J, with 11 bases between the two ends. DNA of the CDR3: TGCGCCAGCAGACCAGGGTTAACCTACGAGCAGTACTTC. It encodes CASRPGLTYEQYF.

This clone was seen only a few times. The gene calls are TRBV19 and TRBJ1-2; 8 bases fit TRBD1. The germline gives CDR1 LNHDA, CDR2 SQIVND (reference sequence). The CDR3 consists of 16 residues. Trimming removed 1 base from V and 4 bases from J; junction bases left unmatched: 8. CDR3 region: CASSIARGQGRYGYTF. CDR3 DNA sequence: TGTGCCAGTAGTATAGCCCGAGGACAGGGCCGCTATGGCTACACCTTC.